The TCR beta chain under discussion was sequenced for a study of blood T cells in healthy people across ages. Looking at the study overall: Through template switching, about one barcoded beta molecule was captured per two T cells, as measured in model experiments.

Regarding the study as a whole: The fall in TCR beta diversity per million T cells was roughly linear with age.

Through a sample-barcoded 5' primer and a J-beta primer mix, a second PCR was run for roughly 6 to 11 cycles. One entry per CDR3 protein results from TCRdb running MiXCR on the 5' RACE reads. This repertoire shows 790,000 or so distinct CDR3 sequences, about half found once; its top ten account for around 18%. Notes on this clonotype: Its matching antigen is unknown.

V dropped 3 bases and J dropped 6 bases, with 6 bases sitting between them. The CDR3 extends over 12 amino acids. This chain uses TRBV12-3 or TRBV12-4 with TRBJ1-5; D unresolved. This TCR was recovered from a man aged 80 or over in good health. The material sequenced was blood. As DNA, the CDR3 is TGTGCCAGCAGTTTTATTGGTCAGCCCCAGCATTTT. Amino acid sequence: CASSFIGQPQHF.